In its sample, the clone carrying this T cell receptor (beta chain) was seen a few times. Its antigen is still unknown. Treatment noted: roughly ten-day PBMC culture with coronavirus spike peptide pools or control peptides (ViraFEST assay). Antigen-specific T cell expansion with peptide pools preceded TCR sequencing in the ViraFEST approach. Looked up from germline, CDR1 is KGHDR and CDR2 is SFDVKD. V was clipped by 4 bases and J by 1 base; unmatched bases: 8. The CDR3 extends over 16 amino acids. These data come from a study of vaccination and CD4 T cells after COVID-19. Study-level background: Drawing of post-COVID samples took place a median 101 days after diagnosis (range 35 to 161). Notes on the study in general: Convalescent patients gained a median approximately 90% of their reactive clones only post-vaccination. The great majority, 304 of 307 vaccine-specific clones, proved spike mono-reactive in convalescent patients.

The Oncomine TCR Beta short-read assay sequenced DNA from cultured CD4+ T cells. TCRdb re-called the PCR reads with MiXCR, one entry per CDR3 protein. The sample lists more than 20,000 distinct CDR3 sequences, over 40% seen once, with about 4.9% in the top ten. The chain combines TRBV24-1 with TRBJ2-5; 7 bases line up with TRBD1. The sample was CD4+ T cells from blood, cultured in vitro. The receptor comes from a human donor who had recovered from COVID-19. The CDR3 nucleotides are TGTGCCACCAGTGACTCCGGGACAGACAGCCAAGAGACCCAGTACTTC. Its translation: CATSDSGTDSQETQYF.